This T cell receptor (beta chain) is drawn from a study of cytomegalovirus exposure and HLA in healthy donors. PCR involved 60 Vbeta and 13 Jbeta primers. The data were produced by immunoSEQ multiplex PCR, yet TCRdb's version contains in-frame clones alone and is incomplete. The profile covers about 42,000 clones, with roughly half appearing a single time and 12% taken by the ten largest. The germline gives CDR1 MNHNY, CDR2 SVGAGI (reference sequence). The CDR3 has 14 residues. Trimming took off 7 bases at V and 2 bases at J, with 14 bases between the two ends. This chain uses TRBV6-6 with TRBJ1-2; possible D gene TRBD1, 5 bases. The receptor was isolated from a human donor in good health. Sequencing was done on a sample of PBMCs. The CDR3 region is CASTPRQGNYGYTF. CDR3 coding DNA: TGTGCCAGCACCCCCAGGCAGGGAAACTATGGCTACACCTTC.